These 2 T cell receptor beta chains share one sample of origin, sequenced in a study of T-cell memory formation after mild COVID-19. TCRdb reprocessed the 5' RACE reads via MiXCR and lists one record per CDR3 protein. The table has hundreds of thousands of distinct CDR3 sequences, around 21% seen once. The source material was PBMCs or a T cell subset sorted from them (not recorded which). These receptors were taken from an adult woman who had mild COVID-19 (a few samples of this study predate the infection). Cell type and time point are not known.

This chain links TRBV15 with TRBJ1-1; perhaps TRBD1 as D (6 bases). CDR1 is LNHNV, CDR2 YYDKDF, per germline (reference sequence). Trimming pared 5 bases from V and 1 base from J, leaving 14 bases between. This CDR3 contains 15 residues. DNA of the CDR3: TGTGCCACCAGCCTTCGAAGGGGGTCGAACACTGAAGCTTTCTTT. Translated: CATSLRRGSNTEAFF.

This clonotype was seen only a few times. CDR3: CASSQESRRGYGYTF. The DNA for the CDR3 is TGTGCCAGCAGCCAAGAAAGCAGGCGGGGGTATGGCTACACCTTC. This chain uses TRBV4-2 with TRBJ1-2; perhaps TRBD1 as D (5 bases). The ends were cut back, 0 bases at V and 5 bases at J, with 13 bases in the middle. Germline CDR1 is LGHNA and CDR2 is YNFKEQ. The CDR3 is 15 amino acids.